A selection of T cell receptor beta chains follows, all from one sample in a study of T cell responses to AZD1222 COVID-19 vaccine. Sequencing used immunoSEQ multiplex PCR; TCRdb keeps in-frame clones, though not all of them. Among 150,000 or so clones listed, about 90% were seen once. The source material was peripheral blood, sampled 28 days after the second AZD1222 dose. The receptors were sampled from an adult who received the AZD1222 COVID-19 vaccine. Each CDR3 is given with its conserved first and last residue. D genes are given only for firm matches. The size entry is marked missing in some rows and otherwise reads once, few, many or a size class.

CDR3 DNA | CDR3 protein | V gene | clone size | D gene | J gene | CDR3 length
TGTGCCAGTAGTATCCCTCAGAATGAGCAGTTCTTC | CASSIPQNEQFF | TRBV19 | NA | NA | TRBJ2-1 | 12
TGCGCCAGCAGCCATAGACTAGCAGCCTACAATGAGCAGTTCTTC | CASSHRLAAYNEQFF | TRBV5-1 | once | TRBD2 | TRBJ2-1 | 15
TGTGCCAGCAGCCAAGGAAAAACAGGCCACTCTAACTATGGCTACACCTTC | CASSQGKTGHSNYGYTF | TRBV14 | NA | NA | TRBJ1-2 | 17
TGCGCCAGCAGCCAAGCGACTAGCACAGATACGCAGTATTTT | CASSQATSTDTQYF | TRBV4-1 | NA | NA | TRBJ2-3 | 14
TGTGCCAGCAGCTTACGGCTCGGGGAGCTGTTTTTT | CASSLRLGELFF | TRBV7-9 | NA | NA | TRBJ2-2 | 12
TGTGCCATCAGTGATCCCCTGGGGGATACGCAGTATTTT | CAISDPLGDTQYF | TRBV10-3 | NA | NA | TRBJ2-3 | 13
TGTGCCAGCAGTGACTCCGGTATTGAGCAGTTCTTC | CASSDSGIEQFF | TRBV6-4 | NA | NA | TRBJ2-1 | 12
TGTGCCAGCAGTTATCCTGATAGGCCCCAGCATTTT | CASSYPDRPQHF | TRBV6-1 | NA | NA | TRBJ1-5 | 12
TGCGCCAGCAGTGGGGACGGTGCGGCCAAGACCCAGTACTTC | CASSGDGAAKTQYF | TRBV10-2 | NA | NA | TRBJ2-5 | 14
TGTGCCAGCAGCTTAGATGGGACAGGGGGCGACTATGGCTACACCTTC | CASSLDGTGGDYGYTF | TRBV11-3 | once | TRBD1 | TRBJ1-2 | 16
TGTGCCAGCAGATTACCCGCAACTAATGAAAAACTGTTTTTT | CASRLPATNEKLFF | TRBV11-2 | NA | NA | TRBJ1-4 | 14
TGTGCCATCAGTCCGGACAGGGTAGCCTATGGCTACACCTTC | CAISPDRVAYGYTF | TRBV10-3 | NA | TRBD1 | TRBJ1-2 | 14
TGTGCCAGCAACACAGGGGGCTACGAGCAGTACTTC | CASNTGGYEQYF | TRBV5-6 | NA | TRBD1 | TRBJ2-7 | 12
TGTGCCAGCAGTGGTGGGGAAGGCTATGGCTACACCTTC | CASSGGEGYGYTF | TRBV6-4 | NA | NA | TRBJ1-2 | 13
TGCGCCAGCGGGGGCAAGCCCGACACCGGGGAGCTGTTTTTT | CASGGKPDTGELFF | TRBV5-1 | NA | NA | TRBJ2-2 | 14
TGTGCCAGCAGTCTTCCTGGGGGGCCCTACGAGCAGTACTTC | CASSLPGGPYEQYF | TRBV6-6 | once | NA | TRBJ2-7 | 14
TGCGCCAGCATGCTAGCGGGAGTGGCCGGGGAGCTGTTTTTT | CASMLAGVAGELFF | TRBV5-1 | NA | TRBD2 | TRBJ2-2 | 14
TGTGCCAGCAGCTTGGAACACCTTTCCTACGAGCAGTACTTC | CASSLEHLSYEQYF | TRBV5-4 | few | NA | TRBJ2-7 | 14
TGTGCCAGCAGCCAATCATCGGGGGCCTCTGGAAACACCATATATTTT | CASSQSSGASGNTIYF | TRBV3-1/TRBV3-2 | once | NA | TRBJ1-3 | 16
TGTGCCAGCAGCGCGAGCGGGCTCTCCTACGAGCAGTACTTC | CASSASGLSYEQYF | TRBV11-1 | once | NA | TRBJ2-7 | 14
TGTGCCAGCAGCCGGACAGGGGATAGCAATCAGCCCCAGCATTTT | CASSRTGDSNQPQHF | TRBV6-5 | NA | TRBD1 | TRBJ1-5 | 15
TGCAGCGTTGGGACCCCCGGCGCTAACTATGGCTACACCTTC | CSVGTPGANYGYTF | TRBV29-1 | NA | NA | TRBJ1-2 | 14